These 8 T cell receptor beta chains came from one sample sequenced in a study of shared clonotypes between healthy human individuals. The data were produced by immunoSEQ multiplex PCR, yet TCRdb's version contains in-frame clones alone and is incomplete. Among approximately 480,000 clones listed, 75% to 80% were seen once. Input material: PBMCs. Source of these receptors: a woman aged 40-49 years in good health. Some clones in this sample may be carry-over from other donors' samples.

This clone is a singleton in its sample. The V call is TRBV30, the J call TRBJ2-5; 10 bases match TRBD2. The J segment lost 2 bases and the V segment lost 4 bases, leaving 7 bases of the junction unmatched. CDR1 and CDR2 (germline): GTSNPN, SVGIG (reference sequence). The CDR3 covers 15 residues. The CDR3 loop reads CAWMALAGVQETQYF. In nucleotides, the CDR3 is TGTGCCTGGATGGCTCTAGCGGGAGTTCAAGAGACCCAGTACTTC.

The gene calls are TRBV2 and TRBJ2-5; D gene ambiguous. The J call is in doubt because the DNA end fits TRBJ2-7 better. The CDR3 contains 13 residues. Germline lookup yields CDR1 SNHLY and CDR2 FYNNEI. CDR3: CASSTQVPYEQYF. As DNA, the CDR3 is TGTGCCAGCAGTACCCAGGTACCCTACGAGCAGTACTTC.

This clone has more than one count but fewer than ten. V and J are TRBV6-1 and TRBJ2-2; D is undetermined. The ends were cut back, 1 base at V and 2 bases at J, with 5 bases in the middle. There are 14 residues in the CDR3. The germline CDR1 and CDR2 sequences are MNHNS and SASEGT. Here the CDR3 reads CASSEVENTGELFF. The CDR3 bases are TGTGCCAGCAGTGAAGTGGAAAACACCGGGGAGCTGTTTTTT.

The V call is TRBV6-6, the J call TRBJ1-4; D not resolved. From germline, CDR1 is MNHNY and CDR2 SVGAGI (reference sequence). V lost 2 bases to trimming and J lost 8 bases, with 6 bases between them. The CDR3 covers 12 residues. CDR3 protein: CASSYKEEKLFF. DNA for the CDR3: TGTGCCAGCAGTTACAAGGAGGAAAAACTGTTTTTT.

The chain combines TRBV28 with TRBJ1-2; a possible D gene is TRBD1 (6 bases). Germline V gene sequence: CDR1 MDHEN, CDR2 SYDVKM. This CDR3 region has 13 residues. The ends were cut back, 4 bases at V and 3 bases at J, with 9 bases in the middle. The CDR3 DNA is TGTGCCAGCAGTTCCCAGGGGTACTATGGCTACACCTTC. Its translation: CASSSQGYYGYTF.

This chain joins TRBV6-5 and TRBJ2-5, with a weak D call TRBD2 (5 bases). The J call is doubtful: the DNA matches TRBJ2-7 better. There are 13 residues in the CDR3. Germline V gives CDR1 MNHEY, CDR2 SVGAGI. The CDR3 reads CASRNPDGDEQYF. The CDR3 region has the DNA TGTGCCAGCAGGAACCCGGACGGGGACGAGCAGTACTTC.

V is TRBV30 and J is TRBJ2-5; D is possibly TRBD2 (5 bases). CDR3 length equals 13 residues. V lost 4 bases and J 5 bases, leaving 14 bases between the germline ends. Germline CDR1 and CDR2: GTSNPN and SVGIG (reference sequence). CDR3 sequence reads: CAWTSGGVETQYF. The CDR3 DNA is TGTGCCTGGACATCAGGAGGCGTGGAGACCCAGTACTTC.

The rearrangement uses TRBV7-9 and TRBJ2-2, with D possibly TRBD2 on 5 matching bases. The CDR3 has 16 residues. V was pared by 4 bases and J by 1 base, with 13 bases between. Germline lookup yields CDR1 SEHNR and CDR2 FQNEAQ (reference sequence). The CDR3 DNA sequence: TGTGCCAGCAGCTCCCCCGGGAATAGGAACACCGGGGAGCTGTTTTTT. It encodes CASSSPGNRNTGELFF. Full variable domain (rest looked up from reference TRBV7-9 and TRBJ2-2): DTGVSQNPRHKITKRGQNVTFRCDPISEHNRLYWYRQTLGQGPEFLTYFQNEAQLEKSRLLSDRFSAERPKGSFSTLEIQRTEQGDSAMYLCASSSPGNRNTGELFFGEGSRLTVL.